This T cell receptor (beta chain) was recovered during a study of T cell responses to AZD1222 COVID-19 vaccine. About the study: Combined were second doses at about 4 or about 12 weeks. Study results and caveats: There were repertoire samples only from the period after the peak T cell response. White British people made up most donors, females outnumbered males, and clonal diversity was possibly underestimated. Spike was spanned by vaccine-associated CD4 TCRs, which were dominant at 160-218 and 743-854.

Germline-derived CDR1 and CDR2 are ENHRY and SYGVKD. V lost 4 bases, J lost 6 bases, and 16 bases lay in between. The CDR3 extends over 15 amino acids. Measured with immunoSEQ multiplex PCR; TCRdb has only the in-frame clones, and not every one. This sample yields about 130,000 clones, of which roughly 92% are seen a single time; 5% to 6.5% belongs to the top ten. Concerning this clone itself: Its antigen remains unknown.

This specimen was peripheral blood, taken on day 0 of AZD1222 vaccination. J is TRBJ2-1 and V is TRBV10-3; possibly TRBD2 for D (6 bases). The sequence was obtained from an adult in good health. This CDR3 is CAISVSGETSNEQFF. The CDR3 DNA reads as TGTGCCATCAGTGTTTCGGGGGAGACTTCCAATGAGCAGTTCTTC.